Following are 9 T cell receptor beta chains from one sample sequenced in a study of cytomegalovirus exposure and HLA in healthy donors. PCR primers comprised 60 Vbeta and 13 Jbeta primers. The repertoire was sequenced with immunoSEQ multiplex PCR; TCRdb's copy has only in-frame clones and lacks some. This sample contains 150,000 to 250,000 clones. Sequencing was carried out using PBMCs. These receptors all stem from a boy aged 5-17 years in good health and CMV-seronegative.

The chain is built from TRBV11-2 and TRBJ1-4, with TRBD1 identical over 10 bases. The V gene's germline CDR1 is SGHAT and CDR2 FQNNGV. The CDR3 length is 14 residues. Germline trimming cut 4 bases from V and 7 bases from J; bases unmatched to any gene: 3. The CDR3, as DNA: TGTGCCAGCAGCTCAGACAGGGGGCCTGAAAAACTGTTTTTT. This translates into CASSSDRGPEKLFF.

This chain links TRBV7-9 with TRBJ1-2; possible D gene TRBD1, 5 bases. The ends were cut back, 0 bases at V and 7 bases at J, with 12 bases in the middle. Germline V gene sequence: CDR1 SEHNR, CDR2 FQNEAQ (reference sequence). There are 14 residues in the CDR3. CDR3 sequence: CASSLAAGRGGYTF. CDR3 nucleotide sequence: TGTGCCAGCAGCTTAGCGGCGGGGCGGGGTGGCTACACCTTC.

The rearrangement links TRBV18 to TRBJ2-6, with D possibly matching TRBD1 (5 bases). Trimming took off 5 bases at V and 0 bases at J, with 14 bases between the two ends. The CDR3 is 17 amino acids. Germline V gene lookup returns CDR1 KGHSH and CDR2 LQKENI. The CDR3 is CASSSSGPRSGANVLTF. The CDR3 DNA reads TGTGCCAGCTCATCATCAGGGCCCCGCTCTGGGGCCAACGTCCTGACTTTC.

The gene calls are TRBV5-1 and TRBJ2-1; no reliable D call. Germline V gene sequence: CDR1 SGHRS, CDR2 YFSETQ. This CDR3 has 14 residues. The V end was cut by 2 bases, the J end by 0 bases, with 6 bases between. The CDR3 sequence: CASSFPSSYNEQFF. CDR3 DNA: TGCGCCAGCAGCTTCCCGAGCTCCTACAATGAGCAGTTCTTC.

The chain joins TRBV6-5 to TRBJ1-6; a weak D match, TRBD1 (5 bases). The germline gives CDR1 MNHEY, CDR2 SVGAGI. V was shortened by 6 bases and J by 4 bases, with 13 bases between the two germline ends. The CDR3 consists of 15 residues. In nucleotides, the CDR3 is TGTGCCAGCAGGGTCTACAGGATTTATAATTCACCCCTCCACTTT. It codes for CASRVYRIYNSPLHF.

This chain connects TRBV27 to TRBJ2-7, with D perhaps TRBD2 (6 bases). V was cut by 2 bases and J by 2 bases, with 10 bases left in between. Germline CDR1 MNHEY, CDR2 SMNVEV (reference sequence). The CDR3 spans 14 residues. CDR3: CASSLLGGTYEQYF. Written as DNA, the CDR3 is TGTGCCAGCAGTTTACTTGGGGGGACCTACGAGCAGTACTTC.

The V call is TRBV18, the J call TRBJ1-1; the D gene is possibly TRBD1 (6 bases). The V gene lost 8 bases and the J gene lost 2 bases, with 12 bases spanning the gap. The CDR3 is 13 amino acids. CDR1 KGHSH and CDR2 LQKENI come from the germline V gene. This CDR3 is CASLRDTNTEAFF. For the CDR3, the DNA is TGTGCCAGCCTCCGGGACACCAACACTGAAGCTTTCTTT.

This rearrangement joins TRBV5-1 to TRBJ1-2; TRBD1 aligns across 7 bases. V shed 4 bases and J 4 bases; nucleotides not matched to a gene: 10. CDR1 and CDR2 from the germline V gene are SGHRS and YFSETQ. This CDR3 contains 15 residues. DNA for the CDR3: TGCGCCAGCAGCCCGGGACAGACAGCTTCCTATGGCTACACCTTC. Translation gives CASSPGQTASYGYTF.

The chain has TRBV9 and TRBJ1-6; possibly TRBD1 for D (6 bases). The CDR3 has 15 amino acids. The ends were cut back, 0 bases at V and 6 bases at J, with 10 bases in the middle. Germline V gene data show CDR1 as SGDLS and CDR2 as YYNGEE. CDR3 loop: CASSVGTAFNSPLHF. CDR3 coding DNA: TGTGCCAGCAGCGTAGGGACAGCCTTTAATTCACCCCTCCACTTT.